This T cell receptor (beta chain) was obtained from a study of shared clonotypes between healthy human individuals (dated by TCRdb to 2020 to 2021). Study-level background: Three men and two women, aged 18 to 49 years, made up the cohort. To estimate repertoire size and how much clonotypes are shared between individuals, the study performed deep sequencing of blood TCR repertoires from a few healthy adults. Each donor's leukapheresis produced roughly between roughly 0.85 and 9.5 billion PBMCs. To increase sequencing depth and limit assay-specific biases, different laboratories used diverse techniques to prepare libraries and sequence TCR repertoires. Overall study outcomes, separate from this receptor: Sampling was restricted to blood, and TCR repertoires in tissue are likely to differ from TCR repertoires in blood. Because the study included a small number of donors, the genetic and exposure-history diversity represented was limited. Pairwise subsampling indicated that sequencing depth was expected to affect the degree of clonotype sharing among donors.

The donors were healthy, HIV-negative adults with no recently reported acute infections or vaccinations. Every donor was a Caucasian adult residing in Nashville, Tennessee, USA. For unsorted samples, roughly 90 million PBMCs were counted, and genomic DNA was extracted using the QIAamp DNA Blood Mini kit. Blood was obtained by leukapheresis, after which PBMCs were separated by Ficoll-Histopaque density gradient centrifugation and cryopreserved in liquid nitrogen vapor phase. Using the deep immunoSEQ assay, multiplex PCR amplified TCR CDR3 regions from genomic DNA. Genomic DNA extracted from each cell subset was distributed evenly over all wells of several immunoSEQ 96-well plates, and each plate served as one replicate. For unsorted PBMC, approximately 0.3 ug genomic DNA, equal to 30,000 or so T cell genomes, was loaded into each replicate PCR. Ten immunoSEQ deep assay plates were used to sequence the unsorted PBMC genomic DNA. Purified libraries were measured with a Qubit 3.0 fluorometer, size-checked on a Bioanalyzer 2100, and measured again with the KAPA Library Quantification kit. A separate single-read 150-cycle Illumina NextSeq 550 flow cell was used to sequence each immunoSEQ 96-well plate. On the study's bioinformatics: Because the immunoSEQ output held only junctional sequences and lacked quality scores, the filtering could not match the filtering applied to full-length reads. To assign V/J genes and CDR3, sequences were annotated against IMGT germline references using PyIR, a Python wrapper for IgBLAST v1.9. Reads with weak V/J assignments (E-value above 1e-6), missing CDR3, stop codons, out-of-frame junctions, or ambiguous translated residues were removed. V3J clonotypes were defined by identical inferred V gene, J gene, and CDR3 amino acid sequence. Percentage overlap between repertoires was calculated by dividing the number of shared unique clonotypes by the size of the smaller repertoire. Three approaches were used to assess repertoire richness: RTK rarefaction, the Chao1 estimator, and Recon v2.1 estimates of unobserved clonotypes. The immuneACCESS repertoire file appears here via TCRdb, limited to in-frame rearrangements. These files lack a portion of the clones; in checked studies, under half of the deficit traces to unresolved V genes, and the cause of the others is not known. That table furnishes V, J and clone size, whereas the DNA furnished D and trimming. Recorded for this sample are some 530,000 clones; approximately 78% of them occurred a single time. Around 12% of the sample lies in the top ten.

About this clone: Its antigen specificity is not known. No base qualities exist here, and no much larger clone lies one base off it.

Trimming accounts for 1 base at V and 2 bases at J, while the number of junction bases matched to no gene is 4. Via the germline V gene, CDR1 is SGHAT and CDR2 FQNNGV. Including the terminal cysteine and phenylalanine, the CDR3 comprises 15 residues. Only the CDR3 DNA is retained, 45 bases long and in frame from the first base. Sequences were obtained from PBMCs. The source of this sequence is a woman in her 40s in good health. Some clones in this sample may be carry-over from other donors' samples. The V gene is TRBV11-2 and the J gene is TRBJ2-7; TRBD2 aligns with 8 central bases. Here is the DNA: TGTGCCAGCAGCTTAGCGGCGGGAGGCACCTACGAGCAGTACTTC. This translates into CASSLAAGGTYEQYF. Reference TRBV11-2 and TRBJ2-7 proteins supply the regions before and after the CDR3; the full variable domain is: EAGVAQSPRYKIIEKRQSVAFWCNPISGHATLYWYQQILGQGPKLLIQFQNNGVVDDSQLPKDRFSAERLKGVDSTLKIQPAKLEDSAVYLCASSLAAGGTYEQYFGPGTRLTVT.